These T cell receptor beta chains were read from a single sample in a study of T-cell memory formation after mild COVID-19. TCRdb fed the 5' RACE reads into MiXCR, producing one record per CDR3 protein. The sample yields some 180,000 distinct CDR3 sequences, roughly 18% seen once. The specimen was PBMCs or a T cell subset sorted from them (not recorded which). The origin of the receptors is a man aged 18 to 29 who had mild COVID-19 (a few samples of this study predate the infection). Cell type and time point are not known. CDR3s include the opening cysteine and the closing phenylalanine or tryptophan.

cdr3_aa	v_call	j_call
CASSLNVGELFF	TRBV4-3	TRBJ2-2
CASSNSGGYEQYF	TRBV7-2	TRBJ2-7
CASIGAGTFGEQFF	TRBV6-6	TRBJ2-1
CASNPGGTGALYGYTF	TRBV6-5	TRBJ1-2
CASSRDSLGGYTF	TRBV7-9	TRBJ1-2
CASSPQGIGGYTF	TRBV5-1	TRBJ1-2
CAARQSSGANVLTF	TRBV7-9	TRBJ2-6
CASSPSPIYEQYF	TRBV12-3/TRBV12-4	TRBJ2-7
CASSPDRRETQYF	TRBV12-3/TRBV12-4	TRBJ2-5
CASSPTGGRDEQFF	TRBV7-2	TRBJ2-1
CASSPAAGGETQYF	TRBV18	TRBJ2-5
CASSLGRGKGNGYTF	TRBV5-6	TRBJ1-2
CASKPRGGDQETQYF	TRBV12-3/TRBV12-4	TRBJ2-5
CASSQDGDTGELFF	TRBV4-2	TRBJ2-2
CASSYSGGSNSPLHF	TRBV6-5	TRBJ1-6
CASSPARNQPQHF	TRBV6-6	TRBJ1-5
CASLALGGWRTEAFF	TRBV7-2	TRBJ1-1
CASSLTGGADTQYF	TRBV18	TRBJ2-3
CAISRGTGGGNEQFF	TRBV6-6	TRBJ2-1
CASSLIQGGEKLFF	TRBV12-3/TRBV12-4	TRBJ1-4
CSASGSGTTTPSSYNEQFF	TRBV20-1	TRBJ2-1
CASSIRSPGGETQYF	TRBV19	TRBJ2-5
CASSRTPGGNTF	TRBV12-3/TRBV12-4	TRBJ1-2
CASNKLRTSGEFTDTQYF	TRBV21-1	TRBJ2-3